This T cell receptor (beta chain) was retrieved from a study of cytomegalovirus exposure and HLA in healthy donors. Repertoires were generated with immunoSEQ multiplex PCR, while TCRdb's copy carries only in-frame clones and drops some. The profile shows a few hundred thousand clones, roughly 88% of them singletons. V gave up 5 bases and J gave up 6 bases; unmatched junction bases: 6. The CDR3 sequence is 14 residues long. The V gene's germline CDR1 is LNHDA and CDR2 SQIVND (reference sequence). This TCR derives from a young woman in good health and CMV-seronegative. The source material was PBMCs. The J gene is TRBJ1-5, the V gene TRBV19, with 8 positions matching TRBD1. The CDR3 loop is CASSSGGLTQPQHF. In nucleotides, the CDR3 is TGTGCCAGTAGTTCAGGGGGCCTTACTCAGCCCCAGCATTTT.